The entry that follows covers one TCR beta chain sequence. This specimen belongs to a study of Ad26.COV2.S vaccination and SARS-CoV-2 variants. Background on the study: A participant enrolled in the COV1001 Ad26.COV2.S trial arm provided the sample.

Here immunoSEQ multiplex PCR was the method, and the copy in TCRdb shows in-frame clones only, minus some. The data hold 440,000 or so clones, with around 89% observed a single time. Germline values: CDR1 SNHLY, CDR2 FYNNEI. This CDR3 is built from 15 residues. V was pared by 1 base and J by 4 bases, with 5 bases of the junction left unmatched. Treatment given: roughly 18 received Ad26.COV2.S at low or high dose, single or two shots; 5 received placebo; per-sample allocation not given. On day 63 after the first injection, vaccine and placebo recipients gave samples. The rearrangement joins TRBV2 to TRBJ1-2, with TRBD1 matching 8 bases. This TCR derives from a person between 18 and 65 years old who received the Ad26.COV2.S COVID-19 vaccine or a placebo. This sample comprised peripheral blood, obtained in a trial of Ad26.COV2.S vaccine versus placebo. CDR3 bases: TGTGCCAGCAGTGAAGAGGGACAGGCATCCTATGGCTACACCTTC. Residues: CASSEEGQASYGYTF.